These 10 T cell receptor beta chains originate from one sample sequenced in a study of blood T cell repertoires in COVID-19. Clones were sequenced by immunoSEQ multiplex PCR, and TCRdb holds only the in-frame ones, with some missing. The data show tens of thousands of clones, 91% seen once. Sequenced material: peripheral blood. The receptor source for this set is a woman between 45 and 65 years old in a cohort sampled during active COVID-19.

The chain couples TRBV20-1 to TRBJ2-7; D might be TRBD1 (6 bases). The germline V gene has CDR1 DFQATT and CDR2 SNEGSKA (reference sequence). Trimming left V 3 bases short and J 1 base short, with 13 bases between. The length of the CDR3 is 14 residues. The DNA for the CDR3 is TGCAGTGCTAGTTCCAACAGGGAATCCTACGAGCAGTACTTC. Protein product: CSASSNRESYEQYF.

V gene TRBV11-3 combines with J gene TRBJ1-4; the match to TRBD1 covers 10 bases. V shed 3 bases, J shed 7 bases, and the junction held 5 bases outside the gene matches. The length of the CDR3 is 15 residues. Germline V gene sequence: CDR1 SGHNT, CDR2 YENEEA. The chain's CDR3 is CASSFTGTGVEKLFF. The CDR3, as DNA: TGTGCCAGCAGCTTCACCGGGACAGGGGTTGAAAAACTGTTTTTT.

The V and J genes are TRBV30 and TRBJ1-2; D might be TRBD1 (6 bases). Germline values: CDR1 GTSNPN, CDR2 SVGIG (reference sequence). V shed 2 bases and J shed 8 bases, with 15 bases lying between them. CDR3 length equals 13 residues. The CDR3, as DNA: TGTGCCTGGAGTCCCACAGGGATGGGAGGCTACACCTTC. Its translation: CAWSPTGMGGYTF. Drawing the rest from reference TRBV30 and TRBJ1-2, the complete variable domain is SQTIHQWPATLVQPVGSPLSLECTVEGTSNPNLYWYRQAAGRGLQLLFYSVGIGQISSEVPQNLSASRPQDRQFILSSKKLLLSDSGFYLCAWSPTGMGGYTFGSGTRLTVV.

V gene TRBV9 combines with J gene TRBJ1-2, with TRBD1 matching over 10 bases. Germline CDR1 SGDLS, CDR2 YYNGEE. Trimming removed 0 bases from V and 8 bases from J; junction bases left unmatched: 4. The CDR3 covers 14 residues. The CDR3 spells CASSVGDRGGGYTF. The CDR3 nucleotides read TGTGCCAGCAGCGTAGGGGACAGGGGAGGAGGCTACACCTTC.

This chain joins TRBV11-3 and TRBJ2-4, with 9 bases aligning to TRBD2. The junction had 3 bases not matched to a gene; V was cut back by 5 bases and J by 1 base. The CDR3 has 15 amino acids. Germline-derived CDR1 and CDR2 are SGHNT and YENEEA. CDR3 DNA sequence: TGTGCCAGCAGCGAAGGACTAGCGGCCAAAAACATTCAGTACTTC. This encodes CASSEGLAAKNIQYF. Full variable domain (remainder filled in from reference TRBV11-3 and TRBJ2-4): EAGVVQSPRYKIIEKKQPVAFWCNPISGHNTLYWYLQNLGQGPELLIRYENEEAVDDSQLPKDRFSAERLKGVDSTLKIQPAELGDSAVYLCASSEGLAAKNIQYFGAGTRLSVL.

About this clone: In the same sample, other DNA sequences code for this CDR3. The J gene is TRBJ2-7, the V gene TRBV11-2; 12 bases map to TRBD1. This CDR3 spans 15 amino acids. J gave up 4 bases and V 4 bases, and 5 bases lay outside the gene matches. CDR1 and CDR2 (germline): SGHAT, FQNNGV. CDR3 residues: CASSSPGQGAYEQYF. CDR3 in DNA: TGTGCCAGCAGCTCACCGGGACAGGGGGCTTACGAGCAGTACTTC.

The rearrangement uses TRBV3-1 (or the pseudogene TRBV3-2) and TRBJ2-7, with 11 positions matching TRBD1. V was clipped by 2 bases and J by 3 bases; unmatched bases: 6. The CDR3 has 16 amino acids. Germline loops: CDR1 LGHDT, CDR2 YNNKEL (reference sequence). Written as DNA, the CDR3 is TGTGCCAGCAGCCAACTTACCGGGACAGGGGGCTACGAGCAGTACTTC. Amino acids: CASSQLTGTGGYEQYF.

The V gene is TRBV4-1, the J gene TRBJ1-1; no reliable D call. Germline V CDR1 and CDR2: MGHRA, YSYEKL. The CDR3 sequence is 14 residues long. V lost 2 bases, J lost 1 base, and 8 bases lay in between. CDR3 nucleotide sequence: TGCGCCAGCAGCCAACTGGCGGGGAACACTGAAGCTTTCTTT. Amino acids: CASSQLAGNTEAFF.

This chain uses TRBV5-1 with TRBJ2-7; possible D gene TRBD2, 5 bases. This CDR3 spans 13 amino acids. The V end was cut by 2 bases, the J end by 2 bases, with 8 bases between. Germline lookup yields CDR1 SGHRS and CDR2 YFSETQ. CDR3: CASSFPRAYEQYF. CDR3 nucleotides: TGCGCCAGCAGCTTCCCGCGGGCCTACGAGCAGTACTTC. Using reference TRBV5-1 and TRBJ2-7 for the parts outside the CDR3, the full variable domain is KAGVTQTPRYLIKTRGQQVTLSCSPISGHRSVSWYQQTPGQGLQFLFEYFSETQRNKGNFPGRFSGRQFSNSRSEMNVSTLELGDSALYLCASSFPRAYEQYFGPGTRLTVT.

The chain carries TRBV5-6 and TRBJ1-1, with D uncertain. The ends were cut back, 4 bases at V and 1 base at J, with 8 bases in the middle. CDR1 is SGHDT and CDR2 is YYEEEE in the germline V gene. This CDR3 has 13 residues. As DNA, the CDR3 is TGTGCCAGCAGCGGGGAGGGGAACACTGAAGCTTTCTTT. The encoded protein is CASSGEGNTEAFF.